This T cell receptor beta chain was sequenced in a study of T cell responses to AZD1222 COVID-19 vaccine. V was cut by 4 bases and J by 7 bases, with 14 bases left in between. This CDR3 comprises 14 residues. Germline CDR1 and CDR2: SGHRS and YFSETQ. Repertoires were generated with immunoSEQ multiplex PCR, while TCRdb's copy carries only in-frame clones and drops some. The sample contains roughly 150,000 clones, 80% to 95% of which appear only once. The sequencing used peripheral blood, collected 28 days after the second AZD1222 dose. This clonotype originated in an adult who received the AZD1222 COVID-19 vaccine. The chain employs TRBV5-1 and TRBJ1-4, with D uncertain. CDR3 sequence: CASSPRGELEKLFF. CDR3 nucleotides: TGCGCCAGCAGCCCCCGTGGGGAACTTGAAAAACTGTTTTTT.